This T cell receptor (beta chain) stems from a study of vaccination and CD4 T cells after COVID-19. V lost 0 bases and J 8 bases, leaving 8 bases between the germline ends. The CDR3 is made up of 13 amino acids. Germline V gene data show CDR1 as GTSNPN and CDR2 as SVGIG (reference sequence). Treatment denoted: roughly 10-day PBMC culture with coronavirus spike peptide pools or control peptides (ViraFEST assay). Sequenced with the Oncomine TCR Beta short-read assay was DNA taken from cultured CD4+ T cells. From the PCR reads, TCRdb called clonotypes with MiXCR, one entry per CDR3 protein. This table has about 12,000 distinct CDR3 sequences, roughly three quarters appearing once. This clonotype has just a few counts. Its target is unknown.

Material: CD4+ T cells from blood, cultured in vitro. The clonotype originates from a human donor who had recovered from COVID-19. The chain carries TRBV30 and TRBJ1-6, with D tentatively TRBD1 (5 bases). CDR3 nucleotide sequence: TGTGCCTGGAGTGTCGGGGCCCATTCACCCCTCCACTTT. Encoded protein: CAWSVGAHSPLHF.